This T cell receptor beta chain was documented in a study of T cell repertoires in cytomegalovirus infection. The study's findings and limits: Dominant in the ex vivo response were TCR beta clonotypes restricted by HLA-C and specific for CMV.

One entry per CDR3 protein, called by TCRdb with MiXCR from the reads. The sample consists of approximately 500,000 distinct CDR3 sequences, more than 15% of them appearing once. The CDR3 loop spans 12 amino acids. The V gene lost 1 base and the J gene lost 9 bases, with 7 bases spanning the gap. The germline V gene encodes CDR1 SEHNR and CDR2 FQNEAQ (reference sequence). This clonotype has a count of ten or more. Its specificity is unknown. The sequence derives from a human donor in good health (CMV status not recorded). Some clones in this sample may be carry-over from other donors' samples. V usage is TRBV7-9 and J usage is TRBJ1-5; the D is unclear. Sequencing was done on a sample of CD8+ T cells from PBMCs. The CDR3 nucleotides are TGTGCCAGCAGCTTAGGGCATATGCCCCAGCATTTT. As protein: CASSLGHMPQHF.